This entry is about one T cell receptor (beta chain). This specimen comes from a study of blood T cell repertoires in COVID-19. Across the study: The samples span acute and convalescent COVID-19 from the United States, Italy and Spain. Sources were T cells, B-cell-depleted T cells, or PBMCs; the material itself was cDNA or gDNA.

The CDR3 covers 15 residues. V shed 4 bases and J shed 1 base, with 11 bases lying between them. The germline gives CDR1 MNHNY, CDR2 SVGAGI (reference sequence). Study processing details: Reference gene primer amplification gave nucleated cell count estimates. Generated by immunoSEQ multiplex PCR, the TCRdb table keeps only in-frame clones and is missing some. The V and J calls and clone size were taken over from that table, and D and trimming were inferred from the DNA. The repertoire has over 35,000 clones, 70% to 80% of them found once; the top ten carry over 20%. This sequence originates from a man aged 65 to 85 with acute or convalescent COVID-19. This chain connects TRBV6-6 to TRBJ2-1; tentatively, D is TRBD2 (6 bases). The sample taken for sequencing was peripheral blood. The CDR3 nucleotides read TGTGCCAGCAGTTTTCTAGCGCAATCCTACAATGAGCAGTTCTTC. Translating it yields CASSFLAQSYNEQFF.